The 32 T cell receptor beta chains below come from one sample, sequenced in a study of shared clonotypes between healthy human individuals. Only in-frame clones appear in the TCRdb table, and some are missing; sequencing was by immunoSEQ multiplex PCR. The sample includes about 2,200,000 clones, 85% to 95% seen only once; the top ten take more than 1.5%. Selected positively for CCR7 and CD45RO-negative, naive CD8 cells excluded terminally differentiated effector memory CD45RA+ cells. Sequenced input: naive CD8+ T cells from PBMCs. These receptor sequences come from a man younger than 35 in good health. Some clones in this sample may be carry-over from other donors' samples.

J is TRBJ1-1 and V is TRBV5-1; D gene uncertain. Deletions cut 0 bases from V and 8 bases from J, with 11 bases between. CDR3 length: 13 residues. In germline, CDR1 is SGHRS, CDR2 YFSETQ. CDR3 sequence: CASSLAASPEAFF. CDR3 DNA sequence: TGCGCCAGCAGCTTGGCTGCAAGCCCGGAAGCTTTCTTT.

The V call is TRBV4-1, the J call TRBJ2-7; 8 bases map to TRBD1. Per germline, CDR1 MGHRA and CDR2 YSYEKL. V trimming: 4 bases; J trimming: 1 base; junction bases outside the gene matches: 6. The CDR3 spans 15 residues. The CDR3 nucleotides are TGCGCCAGCAGCCTGACAGGGGATTGGTCCTACGAGCAGTACTTC. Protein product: CASSLTGDWSYEQYF.

The CDR3 sequence: CASTLGQGVESQHF. The CDR3 bases are TGTGCCAGCACCCTGGGACAGGGGGTTGAGTCCCAGCATTTT. J is TRBJ1-5 and V is TRBV6-6; 11 bases are shared with TRBD1. With V trimmed by 7 bases and J by 11 bases, 10 bases remained unmatched. The length of the CDR3 is 14 residues. Per the germline V gene, CDR1 is MNHNY and CDR2 is SVGAGI (reference sequence).

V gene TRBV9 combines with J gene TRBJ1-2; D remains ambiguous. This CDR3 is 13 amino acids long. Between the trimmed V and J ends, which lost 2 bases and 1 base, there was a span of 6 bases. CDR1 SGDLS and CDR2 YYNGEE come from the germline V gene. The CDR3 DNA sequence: TGTGCCAGCAGCGTCCGGGATAACTATGGCTACACCTTC. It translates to CASSVRDNYGYTF.

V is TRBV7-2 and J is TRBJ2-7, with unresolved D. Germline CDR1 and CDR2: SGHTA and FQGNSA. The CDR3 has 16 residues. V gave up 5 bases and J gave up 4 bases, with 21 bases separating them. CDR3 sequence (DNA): TGTGCCAGCAGCCTAGGAAAGACGTCCCACAGATACGAGCAGTACTTC. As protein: CASSLGKTSHRYEQYF. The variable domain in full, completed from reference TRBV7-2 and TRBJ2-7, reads GAGVSQSPSNKVTEKGKDVELRCDPISGHTALYWYRQSLGQGLEFLIYFQGNSAPDKSGLPSDRFSAERTGGSVSTLTIQRTQQEDSAVYLCASSLGKTSHRYEQYFGPGTRLTVT.

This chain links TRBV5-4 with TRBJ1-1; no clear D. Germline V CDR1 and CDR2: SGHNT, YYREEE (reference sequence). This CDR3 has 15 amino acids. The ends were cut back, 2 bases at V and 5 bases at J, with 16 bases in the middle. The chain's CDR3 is CASSFRDLFGTEAFF. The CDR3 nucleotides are TGTGCCAGCAGCTTCCGGGATTTGTTCGGAACTGAAGCTTTCTTT.

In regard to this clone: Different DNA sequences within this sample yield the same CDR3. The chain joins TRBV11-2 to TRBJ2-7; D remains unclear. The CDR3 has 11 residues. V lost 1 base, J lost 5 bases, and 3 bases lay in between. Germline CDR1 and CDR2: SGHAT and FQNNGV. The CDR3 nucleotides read TGTGCCAGCAGCTTAGTCAACGAGCAGTACTTC. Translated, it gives CASSLVNEQYF.

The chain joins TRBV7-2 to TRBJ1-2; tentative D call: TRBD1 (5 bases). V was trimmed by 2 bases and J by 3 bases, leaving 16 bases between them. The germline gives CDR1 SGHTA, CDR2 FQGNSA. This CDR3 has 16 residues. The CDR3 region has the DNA TGTGCCAGCAGCTTAATTTCGGGCCTGGGGGACTATGGCTACACCTTC. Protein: CASSLISGLGDYGYTF.

The CDR3 loop is CASSLKTGPLSYEQYF. The CDR3 coding sequence is TGCGCCAGCAGCCTCAAAACGGGACCGCTCTCCTACGAGCAGTACTTC. The rearrangement joins TRBV5-1 to TRBJ2-7; D tentatively reads TRBD1 or TRBD2 (5 bases each). The CDR3 is made up of 16 amino acids. Germline CDR1 and CDR2: SGHRS and YFSETQ. Trimming pared 4 bases from V and 0 bases from J, leaving 17 bases between. Drawing the rest from reference TRBV5-1 and TRBJ2-7, the complete variable domain is KAGVTQTPRYLIKTRGQQVTLSCSPISGHRSVSWYQQTPGQGLQFLFEYFSETQRNKGNFPGRFSGRQFSNSRSEMNVSTLELGDSALYLCASSLKTGPLSYEQYFGPGTRLTVT.

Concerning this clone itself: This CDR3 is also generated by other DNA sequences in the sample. CDR3 loop: CASSLATSVNEQFF. The CDR3 DNA reads TGTGCCAGCAGCTTAGCGACTAGTGTAAATGAGCAGTTCTTC. The chain links TRBV7-9 to TRBJ2-1; a weak D match, TRBD2 (6 bases). The germline V gene encodes CDR1 SEHNR and CDR2 FQNEAQ (reference sequence). This CDR3 region has 14 residues. Trimming took off 0 bases at V and 7 bases at J, with 10 bases between the two ends.

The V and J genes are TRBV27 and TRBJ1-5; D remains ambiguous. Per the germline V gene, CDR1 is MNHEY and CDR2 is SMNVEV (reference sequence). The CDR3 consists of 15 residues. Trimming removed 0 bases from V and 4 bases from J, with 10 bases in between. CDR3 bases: TGTGCCAGCAGTTTATCCCTAACAGCGAATCAGCCCCAGCATTTT. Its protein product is CASSLSLTANQPQHF.

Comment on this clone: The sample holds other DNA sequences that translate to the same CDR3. The CDR3 spells CASSPGLNNEQFF. The CDR3 DNA is TGTGCCAGCAGTCCGGGACTCAACAATGAGCAGTTCTTC. This chain joins TRBV6-4 and TRBJ2-1, with D tentatively TRBD2 (6 bases). Per germline, CDR1 MRHNA and CDR2 SNTAGT. There are 13 residues in the CDR3. Deletions cut 5 bases from V and 5 bases from J, with 10 bases between.

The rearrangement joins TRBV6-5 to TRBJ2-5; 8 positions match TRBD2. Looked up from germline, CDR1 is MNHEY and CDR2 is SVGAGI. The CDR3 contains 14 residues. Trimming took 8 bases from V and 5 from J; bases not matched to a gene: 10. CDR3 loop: CASGPLAGGETQYF. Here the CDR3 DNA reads TGTGCCAGCGGTCCTCTAGCGGGCGGGGAGACCCAGTACTTC.

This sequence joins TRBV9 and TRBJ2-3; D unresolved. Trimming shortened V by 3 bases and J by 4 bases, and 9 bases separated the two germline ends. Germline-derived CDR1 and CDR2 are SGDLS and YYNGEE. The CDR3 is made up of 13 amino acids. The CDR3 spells CASSALTADTQYF. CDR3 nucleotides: TGTGCCAGCAGCGCCCTGACGGCAGATACGCAGTATTTT. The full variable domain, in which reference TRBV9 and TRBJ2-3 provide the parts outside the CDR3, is DSGVTQTPKHLITATGQRVTLRCSPRSGDLSVYWYQQSLDQGLQFLIQYYNGEERAKGNILERFSAQQFPDLHSELNLSSLELGDSALYFCASSALTADTQYFGPGTRLTVL.

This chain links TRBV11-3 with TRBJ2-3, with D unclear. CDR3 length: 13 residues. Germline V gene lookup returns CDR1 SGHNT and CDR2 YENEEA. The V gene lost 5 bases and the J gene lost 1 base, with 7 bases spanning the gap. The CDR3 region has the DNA TGTGCCAGCAGCCCTCGACGCACAGATACGCAGTATTTT. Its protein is CASSPRRTDTQYF.

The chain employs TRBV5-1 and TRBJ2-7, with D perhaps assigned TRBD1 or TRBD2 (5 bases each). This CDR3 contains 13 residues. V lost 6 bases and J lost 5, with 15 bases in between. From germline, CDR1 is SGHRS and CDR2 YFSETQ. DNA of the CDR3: TGCGCCAGCATAGGGGACGCCCCCCACGAGCAGTACTTC. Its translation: CASIGDAPHEQYF.

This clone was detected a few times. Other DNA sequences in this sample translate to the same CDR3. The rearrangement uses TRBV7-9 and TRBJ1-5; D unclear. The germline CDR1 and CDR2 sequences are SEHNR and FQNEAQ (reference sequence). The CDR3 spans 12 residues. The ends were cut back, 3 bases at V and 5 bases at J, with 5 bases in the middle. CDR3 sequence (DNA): TGTGCCAGCAGCTTTGGCGATCAGCCCCAGCATTTT. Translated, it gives CASSFGDQPQHF.

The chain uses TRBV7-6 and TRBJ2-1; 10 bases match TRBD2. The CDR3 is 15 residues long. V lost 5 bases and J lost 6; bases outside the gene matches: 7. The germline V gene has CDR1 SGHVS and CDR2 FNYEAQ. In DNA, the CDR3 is TGTGCCAGCAGCCCCCGACTAGCGGGTACCAATGAGCAGTTCTTC. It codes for CASSPRLAGTNEQFF.

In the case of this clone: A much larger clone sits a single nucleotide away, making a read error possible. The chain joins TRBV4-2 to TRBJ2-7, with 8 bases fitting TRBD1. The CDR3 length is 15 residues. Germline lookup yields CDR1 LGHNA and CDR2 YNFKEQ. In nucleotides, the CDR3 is TGTGCCAGCAGCCAGAACCGGGACAGGCAGTACGGGCAGTACTTC. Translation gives CASSQNRDRQYGQYF.

Here the CDR3 DNA reads TGTGCCAGCAGTTTAGGGGGACTAGCGGGAGACGGGCAGTACTTC. This gives the protein CASSLGGLAGDGQYF. The chain couples TRBV27 to TRBJ2-7, with 14 bases that match TRBD2. From germline, CDR1 is MNHEY and CDR2 SMNVEV (reference sequence). The V segment lost 2 bases and the J segment 9 bases; nucleotides outside the gene matches: 6. The CDR3 contains 15 residues.

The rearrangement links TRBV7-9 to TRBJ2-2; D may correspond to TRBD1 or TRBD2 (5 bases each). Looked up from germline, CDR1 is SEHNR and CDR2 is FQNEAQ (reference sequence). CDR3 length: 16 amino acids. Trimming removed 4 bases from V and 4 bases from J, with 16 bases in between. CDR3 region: CASSSRGRVPTGELFF. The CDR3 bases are TGTGCCAGCAGCTCCCGGGGACGGGTACCCACCGGGGAGCTGTTTTTT.

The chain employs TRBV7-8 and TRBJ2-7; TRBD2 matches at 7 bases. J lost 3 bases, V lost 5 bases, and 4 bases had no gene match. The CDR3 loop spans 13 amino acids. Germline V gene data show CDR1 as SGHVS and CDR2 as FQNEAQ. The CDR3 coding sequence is TGTGCCAGCAGCCGGACTAGTTTCTACGAGCAGTACTTC. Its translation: CASSRTSFYEQYF.

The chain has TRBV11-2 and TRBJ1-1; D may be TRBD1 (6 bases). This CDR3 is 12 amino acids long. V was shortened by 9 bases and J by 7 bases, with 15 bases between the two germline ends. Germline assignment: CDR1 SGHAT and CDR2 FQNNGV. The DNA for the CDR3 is TGTGCCAGAGGGGGGAAGGGGCTTGAAGCTTTCTTT. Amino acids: CARGGKGLEAFF. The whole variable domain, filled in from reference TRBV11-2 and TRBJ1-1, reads EAGVAQSPRYKIIEKRQSVAFWCNPISGHATLYWYQQILGQGPKLLIQFQNNGVVDDSQLPKDRFSAERLKGVDSTLKIQPAKLEDSAVYLCARGGKGLEAFFGQGTRLTVV.

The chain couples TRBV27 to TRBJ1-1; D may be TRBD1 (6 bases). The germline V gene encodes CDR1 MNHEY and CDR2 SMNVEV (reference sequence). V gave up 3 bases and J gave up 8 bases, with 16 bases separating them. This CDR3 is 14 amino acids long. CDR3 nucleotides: TGTGCCAGCAGTTTGTTACAGGGAAGTCCCGAAGCTTTCTTT. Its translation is CASSLLQGSPEAFF.

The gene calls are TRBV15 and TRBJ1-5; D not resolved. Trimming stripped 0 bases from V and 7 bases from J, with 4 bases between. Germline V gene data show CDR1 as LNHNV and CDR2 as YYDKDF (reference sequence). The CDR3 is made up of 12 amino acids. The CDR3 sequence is CATSREVQPQHF. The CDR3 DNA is TGTGCCACCAGCAGAGAAGTACAGCCCCAGCATTTT.

CDR3 DNA: TGTGCCAGCAGCCACCGGCGATCCTACGAGCAGTACTTC. Translating gives CASSHRRSYEQYF. The chain has TRBV11-2 and TRBJ2-7; D gene uncertain. Looked up from germline, CDR1 is SGHAT and CDR2 is FQNNGV. This CDR3 is 13 amino acids long. Trimming removed 5 bases from V and 1 base from J, with 9 bases in between.

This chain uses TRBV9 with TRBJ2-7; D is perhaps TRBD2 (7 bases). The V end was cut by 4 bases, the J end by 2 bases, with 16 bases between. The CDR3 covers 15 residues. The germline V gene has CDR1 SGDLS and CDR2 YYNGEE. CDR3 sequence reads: CASSPGGGGPYEQYF. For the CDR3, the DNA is TGTGCCAGCAGCCCCGGAGGGGGAGGGCCCTACGAGCAGTACTTC. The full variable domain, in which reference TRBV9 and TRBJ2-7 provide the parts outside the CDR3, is DSGVTQTPKHLITATGQRVTLRCSPRSGDLSVYWYQQSLDQGLQFLIQYYNGEERAKGNILERFSAQQFPDLHSELNLSSLELGDSALYFCASSPGGGGPYEQYFGPGTRLTVT.

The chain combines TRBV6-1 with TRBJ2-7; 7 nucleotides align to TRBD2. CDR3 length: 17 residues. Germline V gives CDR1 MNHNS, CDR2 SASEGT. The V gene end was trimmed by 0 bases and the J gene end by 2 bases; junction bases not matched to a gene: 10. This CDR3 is CASSEAGSWGGAYEQYF. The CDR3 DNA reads TGTGCCAGCAGTGAAGCGGGAAGTTGGGGAGGGGCCTACGAGCAGTACTTC.

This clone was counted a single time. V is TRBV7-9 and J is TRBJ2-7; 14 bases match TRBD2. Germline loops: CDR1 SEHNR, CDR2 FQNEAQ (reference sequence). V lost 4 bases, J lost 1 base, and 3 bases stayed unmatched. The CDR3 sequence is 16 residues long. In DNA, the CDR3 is TGTGCCAGCAGCTCCGGGACTAGCGGGAGTTCCTACGAGCAGTACTTC. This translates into CASSSGTSGSSYEQYF.

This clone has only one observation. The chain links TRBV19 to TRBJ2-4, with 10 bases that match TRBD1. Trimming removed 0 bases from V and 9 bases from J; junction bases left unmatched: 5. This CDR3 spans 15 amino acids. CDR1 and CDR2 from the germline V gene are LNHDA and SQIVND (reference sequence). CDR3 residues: CASSIDQDRGLIQYF. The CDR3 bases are TGTGCCAGTAGTATAGACCAAGACAGGGGGCTCATTCAGTACTTC.

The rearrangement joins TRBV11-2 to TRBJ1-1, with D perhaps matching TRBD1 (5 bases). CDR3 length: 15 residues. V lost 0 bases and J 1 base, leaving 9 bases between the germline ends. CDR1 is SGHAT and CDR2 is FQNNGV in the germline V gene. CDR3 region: CASSLEFGGNTEAFF. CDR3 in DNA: TGTGCCAGCAGCTTAGAATTTGGGGGGAACACTGAAGCTTTCTTT.

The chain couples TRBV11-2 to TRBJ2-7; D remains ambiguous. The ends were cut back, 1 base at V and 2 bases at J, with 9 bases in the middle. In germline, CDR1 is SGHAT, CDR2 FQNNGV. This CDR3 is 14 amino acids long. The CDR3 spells CASSLGRWTYEQYF. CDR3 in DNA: TGTGCCAGCAGCTTAGGCAGGTGGACCTACGAGCAGTACTTC.